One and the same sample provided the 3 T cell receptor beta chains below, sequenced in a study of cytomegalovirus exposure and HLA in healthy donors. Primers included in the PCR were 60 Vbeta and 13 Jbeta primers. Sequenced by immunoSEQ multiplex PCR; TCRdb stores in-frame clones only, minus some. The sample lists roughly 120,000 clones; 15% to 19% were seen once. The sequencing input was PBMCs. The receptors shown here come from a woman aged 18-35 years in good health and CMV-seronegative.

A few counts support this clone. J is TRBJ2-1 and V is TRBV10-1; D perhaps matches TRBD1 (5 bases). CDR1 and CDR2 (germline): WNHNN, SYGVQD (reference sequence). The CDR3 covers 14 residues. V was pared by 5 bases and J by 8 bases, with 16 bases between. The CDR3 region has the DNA TGCGCCAGCAGTCCTAGGGGCAGGGCCGATGAGCAGTTCTTC. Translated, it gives CASSPRGRADEQFF.

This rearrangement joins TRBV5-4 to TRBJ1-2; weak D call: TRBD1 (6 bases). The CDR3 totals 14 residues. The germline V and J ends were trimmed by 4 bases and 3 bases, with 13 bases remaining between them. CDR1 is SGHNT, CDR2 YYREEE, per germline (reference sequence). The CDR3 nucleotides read TGTGCCAGCAGCCCCGTTTCAGGGGACTATGGCTACACCTTC. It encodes CASSPVSGDYGYTF.

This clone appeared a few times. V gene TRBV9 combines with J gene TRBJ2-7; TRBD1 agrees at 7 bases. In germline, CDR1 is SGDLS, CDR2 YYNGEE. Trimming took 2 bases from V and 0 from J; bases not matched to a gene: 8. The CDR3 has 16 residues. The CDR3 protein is CASSVNWDSSSYEQYF. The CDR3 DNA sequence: TGTGCCAGCAGCGTCAATTGGGACAGCAGCTCCTACGAGCAGTACTTC.